A single sample gave rise to the 15 T cell receptor beta chains below, sequenced in a study of shared clonotypes between healthy human individuals. Profiled with immunoSEQ multiplex PCR; TCRdb holds only in-frame clones, not every one. Among 2 million to 3 million clones listed, about 92% were seen once. Sequencing was carried out using naive CD4+ T cells sorted from blood. Subset meaning: CD45RA+ positively selected. Source of these receptors: a man aged 18 to 29 in good health.

CDR3: CAIRLAGGTDTQYF. DNA for the CDR3: TGTGCCATCAGATTAGCGGGAGGCACAGATACGCAGTATTTT. The rearrangement uses TRBV10-3 and TRBJ2-3; 9 bases line up with TRBD2. CDR3 size: 14 residues. The trim removed 6 bases at V and 1 base at J, leaving 2 bases unmatched. CDR1 and CDR2 (germline): ENHRY, SYGVKD.

V is TRBV5-1 and J is TRBJ2-7, with D possibly called TRBD1 or TRBD2 (5 bases each). V lost 0 bases and J lost 0, with 16 bases in between. The germline CDR1 and CDR2 sequences are SGHRS and YFSETQ. This CDR3 has 17 amino acids. The CDR3 loop is CASSLGWTGTVSYEQYF. CDR3 nucleotides: TGCGCCAGCAGCTTGGGGTGGACCGGGACCGTCTCCTACGAGCAGTACTTC.

As regards this clone: Its ends do not fully match the called genes, so a read error is possible. The genes are TRBV7-7 and TRBJ1-2, with D unresolved. CDR1 and CDR2 (germline): SSHAT, FNYEAQ (reference sequence). The CDR3 sequence is 13 residues long. The CDR3 loop reads CASSPHLNYGYTF. The CDR3 DNA reads as TGTGCTAGCAGCCCCCACCTTAACTATGGCTACACCTTC.

The CDR3, as DNA: TGTGCCAGCAGCTTAGGTAGTACGGGAGTCGATGAGCAGTTCTTC. It codes for CASSLGSTGVDEQFF. This chain connects TRBV7-9 to TRBJ2-1, with D perhaps matching TRBD2 (6 bases). Per the germline V gene, CDR1 is SEHNR and CDR2 is FQNEAQ (reference sequence). This CDR3 has 15 residues. The V gene lost 1 base and the J gene lost 8 bases, with 15 bases spanning the gap. The variable domain in full, with the rest retrieved from reference TRBV7-9 and TRBJ2-1, is DTGVSQNPRHKITKRGQNVTFRCDPISEHNRLYWYRQTLGQGPEFLTYFQNEAQLEKSRLLSDRFSAERPKGSFSTLEIQRTEQGDSAMYLCASSLGSTGVDEQFFGPGTRLTVL.

The chain employs TRBV2 and TRBJ2-5; TRBD2 agrees at 12 bases. The CDR3 runs 16 residues. V trimming: 3 bases; J trimming: 1 base; junction bases outside the gene matches: 3. Germline V gene lookup returns CDR1 SNHLY and CDR2 FYNNEI. The CDR3 DNA sequence: TGTGCCAGCAGTGATGAACTAGCGGGGGGCCAAGAGACCCAGTACTTC. Translated, it gives CASSDELAGGQETQYF.

V is TRBV21-1 and J is TRBJ2-5. TRBV21-1 is termed a pseudogene. This CDR3 spans 16 amino acids. CDR3 sequence reads: CASRRWVRILWETQYF. For the CDR3, the DNA is TGTGCCAGCAGGAGATGGGTACGAATTCTTTGGGAGACCCAGTACTTC.

The chain recombines TRBV21-1 with TRBJ1-6. TRBV21-1 is a pseudogene. The CDR3 has 16 amino acids. The CDR3 DNA is TGTGCCAGCAAAACCGCCGGTTATACCTATAATTCACCCCTCCACTTT. Its protein product is CASKTAGYTYNSPLHF.

The chain carries TRBV5-1 and TRBJ1-4; no clear D. The CDR3 has 15 residues. V lost 2 bases and J lost 0, with 8 bases in between. CDR1 is SGHRS and CDR2 is YFSETQ in the germline V gene. CDR3 sequence reads: CASSFLGSTNEKLFF. For the CDR3, the DNA is TGCGCCAGCAGCTTTCTTGGTTCAACTAATGAAAAACTGTTTTTT. The full variable domain, in which reference TRBV5-1 and TRBJ1-4 provide the parts outside the CDR3, is KAGVTQTPRYLIKTRGQQVTLSCSPISGHRSVSWYQQTPGQGLQFLFEYFSETQRNKGNFPGRFSGRQFSNSRSEMNVSTLELGDSALYLCASSFLGSTNEKLFFGSGTQLSVL.

V gene TRBV11-3 combines with J gene TRBJ2-2; 9 positions match TRBD2. The germline gives CDR1 SGHNT, CDR2 YENEEA. The V and J ends lost 1 base and 3 bases, in that order; junction bases with no gene match: 3. This CDR3 comprises 16 residues. CDR3 sequence (DNA): TGTGCCAGCAGCTTAGGCGAGCGGGGGGACACCGGGGAGCTGTTTTTT. Translating gives CASSLGERGDTGELFF.

The gene calls are TRBV14 and TRBJ2-1, with unresolved D. V lost 5 bases, J lost 0 bases, and 14 bases lay in between. Looked up from germline, CDR1 is SGHDN and CDR2 is FVKESK. There are 16 residues in the CDR3. The CDR3 DNA sequence: TGTGCCAGCAGCGGGTATGGCGGAGCCTCCTACAATGAGCAGTTCTTC. This codes for CASSGYGGASYNEQFF.

V is TRBV6-6 and J is TRBJ2-1; D gene unclear. From germline, CDR1 is MNHNY and CDR2 SVGAGI (reference sequence). The V gene lost 8 bases and the J gene lost 5 bases, with 7 bases spanning the gap. The CDR3 length is 11 residues. The CDR3 protein is CASRADNEQFF. The CDR3 region has the DNA TGTGCCAGCCGGGCGGACAATGAGCAGTTCTTC.

V gene TRBV27 combines with J gene TRBJ2-5; 7 bases agree with TRBD1. J lost 2 bases, V lost 6 bases, and 9 bases had no gene match. Germline-derived CDR1 and CDR2 are MNHEY and SMNVEV (reference sequence). This CDR3 comprises 15 residues. In DNA form, the CDR3 reads TGTGCCAGCAGCCACGATGAACAGGGGCAAGAGACCCAGTACTTC. Protein product: CASSHDEQGQETQYF.

This chain joins TRBV7-3 and TRBJ1-2, with unresolved D. V lost 1 base and J lost 4, with 22 bases in between. This CDR3 contains 18 residues. The germline V gene encodes CDR1 SGHTA and CDR2 FQGTGA. The CDR3 sequence: CASSLSSSRTGLGYGYTF. In DNA form, the CDR3 reads TGTGCCAGCAGCTTAAGCTCGTCGAGGACCGGACTCGGCTATGGCTACACCTTC.

V usage is TRBV4-2 and J usage is TRBJ2-5, with D tentatively TRBD1 (5 bases). V lost 6 bases and J 5 bases, leaving 13 bases between the germline ends. CDR3 length: 13 residues. Germline CDR1 is LGHNA and CDR2 is YNFKEQ. CDR3 bases: TGTGCCAGCAGACACACAGGAGAGGAGACCCAGTACTTC. Its translation: CASRHTGEETQYF.

This clone has only one observation. This sample also contains other DNA sequences that code for the same CDR3. The V gene is TRBV5-4, the J gene TRBJ1-2; 10 bases fit TRBD1. Looked up from germline, CDR1 is SGHNT and CDR2 is YYREEE (reference sequence). J lost 4 bases, V lost 3 bases, and 3 bases had no gene match. The CDR3 is made up of 14 amino acids. In nucleotides, the CDR3 is TGTGCCAGCAGCTCCGGGACAGGGGTCTATGGCTACACCTTC. The encoded protein is CASSSGTGVYGYTF.